The 8 T cell receptor beta chains in this list originate from one sample, sequenced in a study of technical replicates of blood from a handful of donors. The protocol was immunoSEQ multiplex PCR, while the TCRdb copy is restricted to in-frame clones and leaves out a portion. The data hold around 63,000 clones, with roughly 98% observed a single time. The material sequenced was T cells isolated from PBMCs. The receptors originated from a human donor in good health.

V usage is TRBV7-6 and J usage is TRBJ1-1; D is uncertain. CDR1 SGHVS and CDR2 FNYEAQ come from the germline V gene. The V gene lost 1 base and the J gene lost 2 bases, with 11 bases spanning the gap. The CDR3 loop spans 15 amino acids. The CDR3 region has the DNA TGTGCCAGCAGCTTAGGTTCCAACTTCAACACTGAAGCTTTCTTT. Residues: CASSLGSNFNTEAFF.

The gene calls are TRBV6-5 and TRBJ1-4; weak D call: TRBD1 (5 bases). The V end lost 5 bases, the J end lost 3 bases, and 13 bases lay between the germline ends. The CDR3 sequence is 15 residues long. Looked up from germline, CDR1 is MNHEY and CDR2 is SVGAGI. The CDR3 nucleotides read TGTGCCAGCAGTGCCCGACAGTCGTCTAATGAAAAACTGTTTTTT. This encodes CASSARQSSNEKLFF.

This chain uses TRBV28 with TRBJ1-2; TRBD1 matches at 9 bases. V lost 3 bases and J lost 2; bases outside the gene matches: 10. The CDR3 contains 17 residues. Germline values: CDR1 MDHEN, CDR2 SYDVKM. CDR3 protein: CASSFPRDRAKNYGYTF. The CDR3 coding sequence is TGTGCCAGCAGTTTTCCTCGGGACAGGGCAAAAAACTATGGCTACACCTTC.

This clone was recorded only once. The chain has TRBV19 and TRBJ2-2; 9 bases fit TRBD2. The CDR3 spans 17 residues. Germline CDR1 LNHDA, CDR2 SQIVND (reference sequence). V lost 0 bases and J lost 6; bases outside the gene matches: 8. The CDR3 coding sequence is TGTGCCAGTAGTATAGATCTTGGGGTAGCGGGAGCCGGGGAGCTGTTTTTT. This sequence encodes CASSIDLGVAGAGELFF.

The chain links TRBV5-4 to TRBJ2-7; 9 bases map to TRBD1. The CDR3 is 15 residues long. V lost 4 bases to trimming and J lost 1 base; unmatched junction nucleotides: 6. Germline values: CDR1 SGHNT, CDR2 YYREEE (reference sequence). CDR3 DNA: TGTGCCAGCAGCATTCGACAGGGGGGATCCTACGAGCAGTACTTC. This encodes CASSIRQGGSYEQYF.

V gene TRBV6-1 combines with J gene TRBJ2-7; 8 nucleotides align to TRBD2. This CDR3 is built from 14 residues. After removal of 5 bases from V and 2 bases from J, the junction contained 5 bases not matched to a gene. In germline, CDR1 is MNHNS, CDR2 SASEGT. CDR3 region: CASSRGGAPYEQYF. CDR3 in DNA: TGTGCCAGCAGTCGGGGGGGGGCCCCCTACGAGCAGTACTTC.

V is TRBV2 and J is TRBJ1-4; maybe TRBD1 (6 bases). The CDR3 is 17 amino acids. With 5 bases removed from V and 2 bases from J, the gap between germline ends came to 18 bases. The germline V gene has CDR1 SNHLY and CDR2 FYNNEI. The CDR3 loop is CASSKGDYLFTNEKLFF. In DNA, the CDR3 is TGTGCCAGCAGTAAGGGGGACTACCTTTTCACTAATGAAAAACTGTTTTTT.

The chain uses TRBV28 and TRBJ1-2; D not certain. This CDR3 has 11 residues. The germline gives CDR1 MDHEN, CDR2 SYDVKM. Trimming shortened V by 6 bases and J by 9 bases, and 11 bases separated the two germline ends. CDR3 nucleotide sequence: TGTGCCAGCAGGAGACATGTTCGCTACACCTTC. Translating it yields CASRRHVRYTF.